The clone carrying this TCR beta chain was detected only a few times. V was pared by 1 base and J by 3 bases, with 10 bases between. Germline CDR1 and CDR2: MGHDK and SYGVNS. The CDR3 spans 14 residues. In TCRdb, the RT-PCR reads were re-called with MiXCR into one record per CDR3 protein. The sample contains about 680,000 distinct CDR3 sequences, 12% to 15% of which appear only once. V gene TRBV25-1 combines with J gene TRBJ2-7; D is undetermined. This TCR came from a female donor in good health, serving as a healthy control. Sample: memory CD4+ T cells from blood. CDR3 bases: TGTGCCAGCAGTGAATTCGGATATGGCTACGAGCAGTACTTC. Protein sequence: CASSEFGYGYEQYF.